This TCR beta chain was profiled in a study of blood T cell repertoires in COVID-19. This clone came up a few times. Germline assignment: CDR1 MGHRA and CDR2 YSYEKL. V was pared by 4 bases and J by 4 bases, with 19 bases between. This CDR3 region has 17 residues. Original processing notes: Reference gene primer amplification gave nucleated cell count estimates. Clones were read by immunoSEQ multiplex PCR, and TCRdb kept only the in-frame ones, dropping some. V and J calls and clone size are copied from that table; D and trimming were computed from the DNA. The sample includes about 250,000 clones, more than 75% of them seen just once.

This receptor was taken from a woman aged 55-70 years who had recovered from COVID-19. The sequenced sample consisted of peripheral blood. This chain connects TRBV4-1 to TRBJ2-2; D may be TRBD2 (5 bases). The CDR3 is CASSLFFGNIATGELFF. CDR3 nucleotide sequence: TGCGCCAGCAGCCTTTTTTTCGGGAACATCGCCACCGGGGAGCTGTTTTTT.